These 20 T cell receptor beta chains were all obtained from the same sample, sequenced in a study of cytomegalovirus exposure and HLA in healthy donors. The study ran its PCR with 60 Vbeta and 13 Jbeta primers. The assay was immunoSEQ multiplex PCR, and TCRdb's table has in-frame clones only and misses some. The table lists about 140,000 clones, 80% of them singletons. The sequenced sample was PBMCs. These receptor sequences come from a man aged 50-60 years in good health and CMV-seronegative.

The chain has TRBV18 and TRBJ1-1; 10 bases line up with TRBD1. The CDR3 covers 14 residues. V gave up 4 bases and J gave up 5 bases; unmatched junction bases: 4. The germline V gene encodes CDR1 KGHSH and CDR2 LQKENI. CDR3 residues: CASSQGQGLTEAFF. The CDR3 DNA follows: TGTGCCAGCTCACAGGGACAGGGGTTGACTGAAGCTTTCTTT.

The chain employs TRBV11-3 and TRBJ2-3, with 10 bases lining up with TRBD1. Germline-derived CDR1 and CDR2 are SGHNT and YENEEA. The CDR3 loop spans 15 amino acids. V lost 4 bases to trimming and J lost 5 bases; unmatched junction nucleotides: 6. CDR3 nucleotide sequence: TGTGCCAGCAGCTCACGACAGGGGGCTATAGATACGCAGTATTTT. Its protein product is CASSSRQGAIDTQYF.

The rearrangement joins TRBV27 to TRBJ1-2; TRBD1 matches 8 bases. J lost 7 bases, V lost 5 bases, and 3 bases had no gene match. Germline assignment: CDR1 MNHEY and CDR2 SMNVEV (reference sequence). The CDR3 runs to 12 residues. The CDR3 here is CASSRTGSGYTF. The CDR3 nucleotides are TGTGCCAGCAGTCGGACAGGGTCTGGCTACACCTTC.

V usage is TRBV4-2 and J usage is TRBJ2-1, with D perhaps matching TRBD2 (5 bases). Germline CDR1 is LGHNA and CDR2 is YNFKEQ. V was shortened by 3 bases and J by 9 bases, with 15 bases between the two germline ends. CDR3 length: 14 residues. The CDR3 loop is CASSQTTEGSEQFF. The CDR3 DNA reads as TGTGCCAGCAGCCAGACCACGGAAGGGAGTGAGCAGTTCTTC.

The chain recombines TRBV4-1 with TRBJ2-5; 7 nucleotides align to TRBD2. V was clipped by 4 bases and J by 5 bases; unmatched bases: 7. The CDR3 covers 14 residues. CDR1 and CDR2 (germline): MGHRA, YSYEKL. The CDR3 region is CASSLRTSEETQYF. The CDR3 DNA is TGCGCCAGCAGCCTTCGAACTAGCGAGGAGACCCAGTACTTC.

CDR3 protein: CAWSSLAEYNTEAFF. CDR3 sequence (DNA): TGTGCCTGGAGTTCCCTTGCGGAGTACAACACTGAAGCTTTCTTT. The rearrangement joins TRBV30 to TRBJ1-1; no definite D call. Germline V gene lookup returns CDR1 GTSNPN and CDR2 SVGIG (reference sequence). The CDR3 runs 15 residues. Trimming left V 2 bases short and J 2 bases short, with 15 bases between. Full variable domain (remainder filled in from reference TRBV30 and TRBJ1-1): SQTIHQWPATLVQPVGSPLSLECTVEGTSNPNLYWYRQAAGRGLQLLFYSVGIGQISSEVPQNLSASRPQDRQFILSSKKLLLSDSGFYLCAWSSLAEYNTEAFFGQGTRLTVV.

This chain uses TRBV5-1 with TRBJ2-1; no definite D call. CDR1 is SGHRS, CDR2 YFSETQ, per germline. Trimming shortened V by 0 bases and J by 7 bases, and 8 bases separated the two germline ends. The CDR3 runs to 13 residues. CDR3 in DNA: TGCGCCAGCAGCTTGGGAGTTGAGAATGAGCAGTTCTTC. It specifies CASSLGVENEQFF.

As DNA, the CDR3 is TGTGCCAGCAGCTTCACGGGTTTAGCTGACACTGAAGCTTTCTTT. This codes for CASSFTGLADTEAFF. This chain joins TRBV13 and TRBJ1-1; the D is unclear. Per germline, CDR1 PRHDT and CDR2 FYEKMQ (reference sequence). The CDR3 sequence is 15 residues long. Trimming stripped 3 bases from V and 3 bases from J, with 14 bases between.

The V call is TRBV30, the J call TRBJ1-5; 8 bases are shared with TRBD1. This CDR3 is built from 14 residues. V lost 0 bases to trimming and J lost 9 bases; unmatched junction nucleotides: 7. Germline lookup yields CDR1 GTSNPN and CDR2 SVGIG (reference sequence). The DNA of the CDR3 is TGTGCCTGGAGTGTACAAACAGGGGGACGGCCCCAGCATTTT. It encodes CAWSVQTGGRPQHF.

The chain uses TRBV6-1 and TRBJ1-5; 7 nucleotides line up with TRBD1. V shed 3 bases and J 1 base; nucleotides not matched to a gene: 9. Germline loops: CDR1 MNHNS, CDR2 SASEGT. The CDR3 is 17 amino acids. CDR3 DNA: TGTGCCAGCAGTGACCGACGAGACAGGGAGAGCAATCAGCCCCAGCATTTT. Its protein is CASSDRRDRESNQPQHF.

Worth noting for this clone: At one boundary the junction diverges from the germline segment, which might be a read error. The J gene is TRBJ2-7, the V gene TRBV28, with a tentative D call TRBD2 (5 bases). The length of the CDR3 is 12 residues. Germline-derived CDR1 and CDR2 are MDHEN and SYDVKM. CDR3 coding DNA: TGTGCCAGCACTAGGAGGCCGTACGGGCAGTACTTC. This translates into CASTRRPYGQYF.

The CDR3 is CASTPVSGNTIYF. The CDR3 coding sequence is TGTGCCAGTACTCCCGTTTCCGGAAACACCATATATTTT. This chain links TRBV19 with TRBJ1-3, with unresolved D. CDR1 is LNHDA, CDR2 SQIVND, per germline (reference sequence). The CDR3 extends over 13 amino acids. V was shortened by 7 bases and J by 4 bases, with 11 bases between the two germline ends.

This clone was found once. The chain is built from TRBV13 and TRBJ1-1, with D unresolved. V shed 8 bases and J shed 1 base, with 17 bases lying between them. The germline CDR1 and CDR2 sequences are PRHDT and FYEKMQ (reference sequence). This CDR3 has 15 residues. CDR3 sequence: CASFLREPRNTEAFF. CDR3 in DNA: TGTGCCAGCTTCCTTCGGGAACCAAGGAACACTGAAGCTTTCTTT.

The chain combines TRBV6-6 with TRBJ2-7; 8 bases map to TRBD2. CDR3 length: 14 amino acids. Germline lookup yields CDR1 MNHNY and CDR2 SVGAGI (reference sequence). After removal of 5 bases from V and 3 bases from J, the junction contained 6 bases not matched to a gene. CDR3: CASSRYSGDYEQYF. CDR3 nucleotide sequence: TGTGCCAGCAGTCGCTATAGCGGGGACTACGAGCAGTACTTC.

The chain employs TRBV9 and TRBJ1-2, with 7 bases identical to TRBD1. The ends lost 4 bases at V and 5 bases at J; junction bases unmatched: 11. The germline V gene has CDR1 SGDLS and CDR2 YYNGEE. The CDR3 has 15 amino acids. The CDR3 loop reads CASSKETGFEYGYTF. The CDR3 DNA sequence: TGTGCCAGCAGCAAAGAGACAGGGTTTGAGTATGGCTACACCTTC.

The genes are TRBV7-9 and TRBJ1-1; the D is unclear. This CDR3 is 14 amino acids long. Germline loops: CDR1 SEHNR, CDR2 FQNEAQ (reference sequence). Between the trimmed V and J ends, which lost 1 base and 2 bases, there was a span of 8 bases. The CDR3 bases are TGTGCCAGCAGCTTAGGAGGTATTAACACTGAAGCTTTCTTT. This gives the protein CASSLGGINTEAFF.

CDR3 sequence: CASSLVAGSVSYEQYF. In DNA, the CDR3 is TGTGCCAGCAGCTTAGTGGCGGGGTCCGTCTCCTACGAGCAGTACTTC. This chain connects TRBV7-2 to TRBJ2-7; possible D gene TRBD2, 6 bases. CDR3 length: 16 residues. Germline V CDR1 and CDR2: SGHTA, FQGNSA. V was pared by 1 base and J by 0 bases, with 13 bases between.

This clone has just a few counts. It is unclear where the CDR3 begins or ends on the DNA, so no DNA is shown, and the CDR3 is as TCRdb lists it. The chain has TRBV27 and TRBJ2-7; the D call of TRBD2 is as the table states it, not checked on the DNA. Including both end residues, the CDR3 is 15 amino acids long. Germline CDR1 is MNHEY and CDR2 is SMNVEV (reference sequence). The chain's CDR3 is CASSLGTGSSYEQYF.

The gene calls are TRBV7-9 and TRBJ2-5; D possibly corresponds to TRBD1 (6 bases). V dropped 3 bases and J dropped 4 bases, with 9 bases sitting between them. The CDR3 covers 13 residues. CDR1 SEHNR and CDR2 FQNEAQ come from the germline V gene (reference sequence). DNA for the CDR3: TGTGCCAGCAGCTTGGGCAGGGGAGAGACCCAGTACTTC. This codes for CASSLGRGETQYF.

The chain has TRBV30 and TRBJ2-3, with 8 bases identical to TRBD2. Germline CDR1 and CDR2: GTSNPN and SVGIG (reference sequence). Unmatched junction bases numbered 8, after V lost 2 bases and J lost 4 bases. CDR3 size: 15 residues. This chain's CDR3 is CAWSLTGLVADTQYF. In DNA form, the CDR3 reads TGTGCCTGGAGTCTGACGGGACTAGTGGCAGATACGCAGTATTTT. Full variable domain (rest looked up from reference TRBV30 and TRBJ2-3): SQTIHQWPATLVQPVGSPLSLECTVEGTSNPNLYWYRQAAGRGLQLLFYSVGIGQISSEVPQNLSASRPQDRQFILSSKKLLLSDSGFYLCAWSLTGLVADTQYFGPGTRLTVL.